This T cell receptor (beta chain) originates from a study of cytomegalovirus exposure and HLA in healthy donors. Study information: Unique TCRs from HLA-typed donors, roughly 87 million of them, were held in an early data release.

The PCR made use of 60 Vbeta and 13 Jbeta primers. In the authors' methods: Around 10 million shared chains were among roughly 81 million unique TCR beta chains counted in a later analysis. Libraries were prepared by immunoSEQ multiplex PCR; TCRdb keeps only in-frame clonotypes and omits some of them. V and J calls and clone size are as listed in that table; D and trimming were resolved from the DNA. Counted here are 100,000 to 150,000 clones, approximately 81% occurring once; the ten biggest clones make up 0.7%. V gave up 2 bases and J gave up 4 bases, with 18 bases separating them. CDR3 length: 16 amino acids. Germline CDR1 and CDR2: SGHAT and FQNNGV. General study points: In a later analysis, a genetic analysis reported fewer productive-TCR N-insertions in an Asian-associated ancestry cluster than the cohort average. In a later analysis, CMV-associated beta chains were mostly HLA-associated, it appeared.

This clone occurred once. As yet, its antigen is unknown. The chain has TRBV11-2 and TRBJ2-7; D is uncertain. Material for sequencing was PBMCs. The receptor was derived from a man aged 18-30 years in good health and CMV-seronegative. The CDR3 protein is CASSLKRVLFTYEQYF. CDR3 bases: TGTGCCAGCAGCTTAAAGCGCGTCCTCTTTACTTACGAGCAGTACTTC.